This entry concerns a single T cell receptor (beta chain). The target antigen is unknown. The sample is drawn from a study of beta chain features in type 1 diabetes. Study-wide points: PCR could preferentially amplify shorter templates, alike in patients and controls. All four CD4+ subsets of Type 1 diabetes patients contained TCRB CDR3s that were moderately but significantly shorter.

All of the isolated RNA was reverse transcribed, so expressed TCRB transcripts were sequenced. It was found that naive, central memory and regulatory T cell samples averaged around 3.8 million reads. Profiled with immunoSEQ multiplex PCR; TCRdb holds only in-frame clones, not every one. The data show tens of thousands of clones, with 66% seen just once and roughly 2.2% held by the top ten. The CDR3 is 14 residues long. The trim removed 6 bases at V and 0 bases at J, leaving 4 bases unmatched. Germline-derived CDR1 and CDR2 are MNHNS and SASEGT. Every single donor gave one heparinised blood draw, and these averaged roughly 0.11 L.

Specimen: Tregs from blood. This chain connects TRBV6-1 to TRBJ2-7, with 8 positions matching TRBD2. This sequence originates from a woman aged 18 to 35 with type 1 diabetes. The CDR3 nucleotides read TGTGCCAGCAGGTTCCTAGCGGGCTCCTACGAGCAGTACTTC. This codes for CASRFLAGSYEQYF.